The present T cell receptor beta chain was sequenced within a study of regulatory T cells in long-lasting Graves disease. Notes on the study in general: Persistent patients had more shared public clonotypes (under 3,000) than new patients (approximately 920). TRBV28, TRBJ1-2 and TRBJ2-5 were favored in persistent disease. Persistent Graves' patients showed a TCR diversity that was lower than that of newly diagnosed ones. The sample size was small, and this may have reduced accuracy.

This clonotype appeared many times. Its specificity is unknown. The V gene lost 3 bases and the J gene lost 3 bases, with 12 bases spanning the gap. The germline V gene encodes CDR1 MDHEN and CDR2 SYDVKM. The CDR3 consists of 14 residues. Time point in this sample: persistent/refractory GD, antithyroid drugs over 5 years with positive TRAb. RNA isolated from PBMCs was used to make the TCR library. CDR3-region Arm-PCR and iRepertoire HTBI primers produced the TCR beta libraries. Each CDR3 protein is one row after TCRdb ran MiXCR on the multiplex PCR reads. The table records hundreds of thousands of distinct CDR3 sequences, under 25% of them present only once.

Specimen: peripheral blood mononuclear cells (PBMCs), collected when the disease was refractory, from a patient treated with antithyroid drugs. The TCR originated in a female donor with Graves disease. The chain recombines TRBV28 with TRBJ2-7, with a weak D call TRBD1 (5 bases). CDR3 DNA: TGTGCCAGCAGTTTTCAGGGCGGAAGCTACGAGCAGTACTTC. Translated, it gives CASSFQGGSYEQYF.